The present T cell receptor beta chain was sequenced within a study of blood T cell repertoires in COVID-19. About the research overall: Spain, Italy and the United States supplied samples that represented acute and convalescent COVID-19. T cells, B-cell-depleted T cells, or PBMCs supplied cDNA or gDNA.

In the study's own analysis: Amplification from reference gene primers served as the basis for estimated nucleated cell counts. The assay was immunoSEQ multiplex PCR, and TCRdb's table has in-frame clones only and misses some. V and J calls and clone size are copied from that table; D and trimming were computed from the DNA. The repertoire includes about 98,000 clones, approximately 86% of them detected once, and around 5% sits in the top ten. V was clipped by 3 bases and J by 2 bases, with 8 bases between them. The V gene's germline CDR1 is LGHDT and CDR2 YNNKEL (reference sequence). The CDR3 has 13 amino acids. This clone appeared a single time. Seattle's enrolled individuals joined amid active infection and were then monitored longitudinally.

This clonotype was sampled from a woman in her 50s with COVID-19, enrolled during active disease. Sequenced: peripheral blood. The chain has TRBV3-1 (or the pseudogene TRBV3-2) and TRBJ2-7, with a weak D call TRBD2 (6 bases). The CDR3 protein is CASSQRGPYEQYF. CDR3 nucleotide sequence: TGTGCCAGCAGCCAGCGGGGCCCCTACGAGCAGTACTTC.